These 14 T cell receptor beta chains were all obtained from the same sample, sequenced in a study of cytomegalovirus exposure and HLA in healthy donors. Researchers ran the PCR with 60 Vbeta and 13 Jbeta primers. Profiled with immunoSEQ multiplex PCR; TCRdb holds only in-frame clones, not every one. The data contain 60,000 to 70,000 clones, less than 70% of them seen just once; the ten biggest clones take up approximately 11%. The sample comprised PBMCs. The receptors shown here come from a woman aged 30 to 39 in good health and CMV-seronegative.

This clone has a handful of counts. The chain carries TRBV15 and TRBJ2-5; TRBD1 matches at 7 bases. The germline V gene encodes CDR1 LNHNV and CDR2 YYDKDF (reference sequence). V lost 2 bases, J lost 3 bases, and 6 bases stayed unmatched. The CDR3 is made up of 15 amino acids. This CDR3 is CATSRIFDREETQYF. CDR3 bases: TGTGCCACCAGCAGAATCTTCGACAGGGAAGAGACCCAGTACTTC.

J is TRBJ2-5 and V is TRBV4-1, with D possibly matching TRBD1 (5 bases). Germline-derived CDR1 and CDR2 are MGHRA and YSYEKL. The CDR3 has 15 residues. Trimming removed 4 bases from V and 1 base from J, with 13 bases in between. The CDR3 sequence: CASSLLGLRQETQYF. The CDR3 DNA is TGCGCCAGCAGCCTTTTGGGGCTTCGCCAAGAGACCCAGTACTTC.

The chain carries TRBV28 and TRBJ2-1; maybe TRBD2 (5 bases). CDR3 length: 10 amino acids. Germline loops: CDR1 MDHEN, CDR2 SYDVKM. The ends were cut back, 7 bases at V and 9 bases at J, with 7 bases in the middle. CDR3 protein: CASKAGEQFF. The CDR3 nucleotides read TGTGCCAGCAAGGCGGGTGAGCAGTTCTTC.

The CDR3 protein is CASSPSTGNTEAFF. The CDR3 region has the DNA TGTGCCAGCAGCCCTTCGACAGGGAACACTGAAGCTTTCTTT. V usage is TRBV7-6 and J usage is TRBJ1-1; D may be TRBD1 (6 bases). This CDR3 has 14 residues. With 5 bases removed from V and 1 base from J, the gap between germline ends came to 11 bases. The V gene's germline CDR1 is SGHVS and CDR2 FNYEAQ. Variable domain in full (rest from reference TRBV7-6 and TRBJ1-1): GAGVSQSPRYKVTKRGQDVALRCDPISGHVSLYWYRQALGQGPEFLTYFNYEAQQDKSGLPNDRFSAERPEGSISTLTIQRTEQRDSAMYRCASSPSTGNTEAFFGQGTRLTVV.

J is TRBJ1-5 and V is TRBV7-2; D call uncertain. Trimming pared 2 bases from V and 7 bases from J, leaving 6 bases between. CDR1 is SGHTA, CDR2 FQGNSA, per germline. CDR3 length: 12 amino acids. CDR3 protein: CASSLTRQPQHF. DNA of the CDR3: TGTGCCAGCAGCTTAACCAGGCAGCCCCAGCATTTT.

This clone occurred a few times. A much larger clone sits a single nucleotide away, making a read error possible. Other DNA sequences within the sample encode an identical CDR3. The gene calls are TRBV30 and TRBJ1-1, with 9 bases aligning to TRBD1. Looked up from germline, CDR1 is GTSNPN and CDR2 is SVGIG (reference sequence). The CDR3 is 12 amino acids. The CDR3 coding sequence is TGTGCTGCCCGGGACAGGGAAATTGAAGCTTTCTTT. Its protein is CAARDREIEAFF.

The chain recombines TRBV5-4 with TRBJ2-3; possibly TRBD2 for D (5 bases). The CDR3 extends over 13 amino acids. CDR1 is SGHNT, CDR2 YYREEE, per germline (reference sequence). Trimming removed 4 bases at V and 2 bases at J, with 8 bases between. CDR3 region: CASSRELTDTQYF. The CDR3 DNA follows: TGTGCCAGCAGCAGGGAGCTCACAGATACGCAGTATTTT.

V gene TRBV11-3 combines with J gene TRBJ2-3; 12 positions agree with TRBD2. The V segment lost 3 bases and the J segment 2 bases; nucleotides outside the gene matches: 9. The germline gives CDR1 SGHNT, CDR2 YENEEA. The length of the CDR3 is 18 residues. CDR3 loop: CASSFQSLAGGYTDTQYF. The CDR3 DNA follows: TGTGCCAGCAGCTTCCAGTCTCTAGCGGGGGGGTACACAGATACGCAGTATTTT. The full variable domain, in which reference TRBV11-3 and TRBJ2-3 provide the parts outside the CDR3, is EAGVVQSPRYKIIEKKQPVAFWCNPISGHNTLYWYLQNLGQGPELLIRYENEEAVDDSQLPKDRFSAERLKGVDSTLKIQPAELGDSAVYLCASSFQSLAGGYTDTQYFGPGTRLTVL.

This clone turned up a few times. The chain combines TRBV14 with TRBJ1-4, with a tentative D call TRBD1 (5 bases). V lost 1 base, J lost 8 bases, and 17 bases lay in between. This CDR3 is built from 16 residues. Per germline, CDR1 SGHDN and CDR2 FVKESK. The CDR3 sequence: CASSQGWGPTREKLFF. The CDR3 region has the DNA TGTGCCAGCAGCCAAGGATGGGGCCCGACGCGGGAAAAACTGTTTTTT.

The count of this clone is one. The V gene is TRBV4-1, the J gene TRBJ2-3, with TRBD2 identical over 8 bases. The junction had 5 bases not matched to a gene; V was cut back by 3 bases and J by 0 bases. The CDR3 is 16 amino acids. Germline-derived CDR1 and CDR2 are MGHRA and YSYEKL. The CDR3 is CASSQEGLDSTDTQYF. The CDR3, as DNA: TGCGCCAGCAGCCAGGAGGGACTAGATAGCACAGATACGCAGTATTTT.

A single count supports this clone. V usage is TRBV5-4 and J usage is TRBJ2-7; D perhaps matches TRBD2 (5 bases). The CDR3 extends over 13 amino acids. Trimming removed 4 bases at V and 3 bases at J, with 11 bases between. Looked up from germline, CDR1 is SGHNT and CDR2 is YYREEE (reference sequence). CDR3 residues: CASSTGLIYEQYF. The CDR3, as DNA: TGTGCCAGCAGCACCGGACTGATCTACGAGCAGTACTTC.

The chain couples TRBV6-6 to TRBJ2-1, with 9 bases aligning to TRBD2. Per germline, CDR1 MNHNY and CDR2 SVGAGI (reference sequence). The CDR3 loop spans 14 amino acids. V shed 7 bases and J 6 bases; nucleotides not matched to a gene: 7. CDR3 sequence reads: CASTRSGGANEQFF. CDR3 nucleotide sequence: TGTGCCAGCACCCGTAGCGGGGGTGCCAATGAGCAGTTCTTC.

This clone was counted a few times. This rearrangement joins TRBV7-9 to TRBJ1-2; a possible D gene is TRBD1 (6 bases). Germline V lookup: CDR1 SEHNR, CDR2 FQNEAQ (reference sequence). V was shortened by 6 bases and J by 4 bases, with 15 bases between the two germline ends. The CDR3 runs 14 residues. CDR3 in DNA: TGTGCCAGCAGGCGACTGGCGGACAGCTATGGCTACACCTTC. As protein: CASRRLADSYGYTF.

The chain employs TRBV28 and TRBJ2-1; D is undetermined. The CDR3 runs to 13 residues. V was pared by 6 bases and J by 0 bases, with 6 bases between. Per germline, CDR1 MDHEN and CDR2 SYDVKM. CDR3 DNA: TGTGCCAGCAGAACGAGCTCCTACAATGAGCAGTTCTTC. It yields the protein CASRTSSYNEQFF.